Listed here are 27 T cell receptor beta chains from one sample, sequenced in a study of glioma-infiltrating T cells after dendritic cell vaccination. Clones were read by immunoSEQ multiplex PCR, and TCRdb kept only the in-frame ones, dropping some. The repertoire includes tens of thousands of clones, approximately 87% of them detected once, and around 2.9% sits in the top ten. Sample: blood, taken before dendritic cell vaccination. These TCRs come from a human donor with glioblastoma.

V usage is TRBV7-2 and J usage is TRBJ1-5, with D possibly matching TRBD1 (6 bases). Deletions cut 3 bases from V and 1 base from J, with 10 bases between. CDR3 size: 15 residues. Germline lookup yields CDR1 SGHTA and CDR2 FQGNSA. The CDR3 DNA is TGTGCCAGCAGCTTTATGGGACAAAGCAATCAGCCCCAGCATTTT. It yields the protein CASSFMGQSNQPQHF. The whole variable domain, filled in from reference TRBV7-2 and TRBJ1-5, reads GAGVSQSPSNKVTEKGKDVELRCDPISGHTALYWYRQSLGQGLEFLIYFQGNSAPDKSGLPSDRFSAERTGGSVSTLTIQRTQQEDSAVYLCASSFMGQSNQPQHFGDGTRLSIL.

The DNA of the CDR3 is TGTGCCAGCAGCGTACAGGGCCCTGGCTATGGCTACACCTTC. Protein: CASSVQGPGYGYTF. This rearrangement joins TRBV7-9 to TRBJ1-2; possibly TRBD1 for D (6 bases). The length of the CDR3 is 14 residues. V was pared by 5 bases and J by 4 bases, with 14 bases between. CDR1 is SEHNR, CDR2 FQNEAQ, per germline (reference sequence).

The V call is TRBV5-1, the J call TRBJ2-5, with D possibly TRBD2 on 6 matching bases. CDR3 length: 14 amino acids. V was pared by 0 bases and J by 7 bases, with 13 bases between. The germline CDR1 and CDR2 sequences are SGHRS and YFSETQ. The CDR3 protein is CASSLAVAEGTQYF. The CDR3 DNA sequence: TGCGCCAGCAGCTTGGCCGTAGCGGAAGGGACCCAGTACTTC.

The chain has TRBV6-5 and TRBJ1-2; 8 positions match TRBD1. In germline, CDR1 is MNHEY, CDR2 SVGAGI. This CDR3 is 14 amino acids long. J was trimmed by 4 bases and V by 2 bases; bases with no gene match: 3. The CDR3 sequence is CASSYDTGGYGYTF. The CDR3 DNA follows: TGTGCCAGCAGTTACGACACAGGGGGCTATGGCTACACCTTC.

The rearrangement uses TRBV7-9 and TRBJ1-2; 9 bases align to TRBD1. The CDR3 consists of 14 residues. In germline, CDR1 is SEHNR, CDR2 FQNEAQ (reference sequence). J was trimmed by 6 bases and V by 2 bases; bases with no gene match: 4. CDR3 sequence (DNA): TGTGCCAGCAGCTTACTACAGGGGGCGAATGGCTACACCTTC. Protein sequence: CASSLLQGANGYTF.

The chain recombines TRBV29-1 with TRBJ2-4; 10 nucleotides match TRBD2. V lost 7 bases to trimming and J lost 9 bases; unmatched junction nucleotides: 6. The CDR3 has 12 amino acids. Germline values: CDR1 SQVTM, CDR2 ANQGSEA. This CDR3 is CSGRSSGSIQYF. CDR3 DNA sequence: TGCAGCGGCCGCTCTAGCGGGAGCATTCAGTACTTC.

This clone was counted many times. The V call is TRBV6-1, the J call TRBJ1-2; TRBD1 agrees at 7 bases. The germline V gene encodes CDR1 MNHNS and CDR2 SASEGT. The CDR3 is 14 amino acids. V shed 5 bases and J 6 bases; nucleotides not matched to a gene: 9. The CDR3: CASSPAGGLHGYTF. The CDR3 nucleotides are TGTGCCAGCAGTCCCGCAGGGGGATTACATGGCTACACCTTC.

The CDR3 sequence is CASSLRGPSGRFDEQFF. CDR3 bases: TGTGCCAGCAGCTTGAGGGGCCCTAGCGGGAGGTTCGATGAGCAGTTCTTC. The chain has TRBV5-8 and TRBJ2-1, with 11 bases matching TRBD2. V was pared by 1 base and J by 8 bases, with 11 bases of the junction left unmatched. The CDR3 is 17 residues long. Germline V gene lookup returns CDR1 SGHTS and CDR2 YDEGEE.

This chain connects TRBV7-9 to TRBJ1-6; 12 nucleotides match TRBD1. The CDR3 is 18 amino acids. Looked up from germline, CDR1 is SEHNR and CDR2 is FQNEAQ (reference sequence). Germline trimming cut 8 bases from V and 0 bases from J; bases unmatched to any gene: 8. CDR3 region: CASAGTGGPSSYNSPLHF. In DNA form, the CDR3 reads TGTGCCAGCGCCGGGACAGGGGGCCCGAGCTCCTATAATTCACCCCTCCACTTT.

In its sample, this clone was seen once. The chain links TRBV6-1 to TRBJ2-7; tentatively, D is TRBD2 (6 bases). V lost 6 bases, J lost 3 bases, and 12 bases lay in between. There are 13 residues in the CDR3. Germline V CDR1 and CDR2: MNHNS, SASEGT. CDR3 bases: TGTGCCAGCAGCCTAGCGTCGGACTACGAGCAGTACTTC. Translation gives CASSLASDYEQYF.

The chain couples TRBV27 to TRBJ2-3, with 9 bases aligning to TRBD2. The junction had 6 bases not matched to a gene; V was cut back by 5 bases and J by 0 bases. The CDR3 consists of 16 residues. The germline V gene encodes CDR1 MNHEY and CDR2 SMNVEV (reference sequence). The chain's CDR3 is CASSPSSGESTDTQYF. In DNA form, the CDR3 reads TGTGCCAGCAGTCCCTCTAGCGGGGAGAGCACAGATACGCAGTATTTT.

This clone was counted only a few times. The rearrangement joins TRBV7-9 to TRBJ2-1; 10 positions match TRBD2. Germline CDR1 is SEHNR and CDR2 is FQNEAQ (reference sequence). Trimming at V came to 6 bases and at J to 6 bases, leaving 20 bases not matched to a gene. The CDR3 extends over 19 amino acids. CDR3 protein: CASRATSGKNPSPANEQFF. CDR3 sequence (DNA): TGTGCCAGCAGGGCCACTAGCGGGAAAAATCCATCCCCCGCCAATGAGCAGTTCTTC. Supplemented by reference TRBV7-9 and TRBJ2-1, the full variable domain reads DTGVSQNPRHKITKRGQNVTFRCDPISEHNRLYWYRQTLGQGPEFLTYFQNEAQLEKSRLLSDRFSAERPKGSFSTLEIQRTEQGDSAMYLCASRATSGKNPSPANEQFFGPGTRLTVL.

This clone ranks as medium-sized. The V call is TRBV4-2, the J call TRBJ2-3; 8 bases are a match to TRBD2. With 0 bases clipped from V and 3 bases from J, the junction kept 11 bases outside the gene matches. The germline V gene has CDR1 LGHNA and CDR2 YNFKEQ. The CDR3 has 18 residues. The CDR3 DNA reads TGTGCCAGCAGCCAAGAGTGGCTCAGCGGGAGTCTGACAGATACGCAGTATTTT. Protein: CASSQEWLSGSLTDTQYF.

The V and J genes are TRBV11-2 and TRBJ2-2; D is ambiguous. Germline CDR1 is SGHAT and CDR2 is FQNNGV. CDR3 length: 15 residues. V lost 1 base and J 4 bases, leaving 10 bases between the germline ends. CDR3 nucleotide sequence: TGTGCCAGCAGCTTAGTGGGTAGACTCACCGGGGAGCTGTTTTTT. Protein sequence: CASSLVGRLTGELFF. Using reference TRBV11-2 and TRBJ2-2 for the parts outside the CDR3, the full variable domain is EAGVAQSPRYKIIEKRQSVAFWCNPISGHATLYWYQQILGQGPKLLIQFQNNGVVDDSQLPKDRFSAERLKGVDSTLKIQPAKLEDSAVYLCASSLVGRLTGELFFGEGSRLTVL.

V is TRBV9 and J is TRBJ2-1; tentatively, D is TRBD2 (6 bases). The CDR3 contains 16 residues. The germline V gene encodes CDR1 SGDLS and CDR2 YYNGEE. V was shortened by 3 bases and J by 6 bases, with 19 bases between the two germline ends. Written as DNA, the CDR3 is TGTGCCAGCAGCGGGGGGACTCCCCGGGTAGGCAATGAGCAGTTCTTC. Translating gives CASSGGTPRVGNEQFF.

The chain has TRBV7-3 and TRBJ2-5, with D perhaps TRBD2 (5 bases). Per the germline V gene, CDR1 is SGHTA and CDR2 is FQGTGA. This CDR3 spans 13 amino acids. With 0 bases removed from V and 5 bases from J, the gap between germline ends came to 7 bases. The CDR3 is CASSLTGKETQYF. The CDR3 nucleotides are TGTGCCAGCAGCTTAACCGGGAAGGAGACCCAGTACTTC.

The chain uses TRBV5-1 and TRBJ2-5; 7 bases are a match to TRBD2. The DNA matches TRBJ2-7 better at its end, which makes the J call doubtful. The CDR3 has 13 residues. Germline V gives CDR1 SGHRS, CDR2 YFSETQ. The chain's CDR3 is CASRGEGEREQYF. In DNA, the CDR3 is TGCGCCAGCAGAGGGGAGGGAGAGCGCGAGCAGTACTTC.

The V call is TRBV6-1, the J call TRBJ2-2, with TRBD2 as a possible D gene (6 bases). Germline V lookup: CDR1 MNHNS, CDR2 SASEGT. The CDR3 runs 16 residues. The V gene lost 4 bases and the J gene lost 4 bases, with 16 bases spanning the gap. The DNA for the CDR3 is TGTGCCAGCAGTGGATGGGAACAGCGGGTCACCGGGGAGCTGTTTTTT. This encodes CASSGWEQRVTGELFF.

The V gene is TRBV2, the J gene TRBJ1-4; D not resolved. Germline V CDR1 and CDR2: SNHLY, FYNNEI. Trimming left V 4 bases short and J 1 base short, with 10 bases between. The CDR3 length is 15 residues. The CDR3 reads CASSGMGRTNEKLFF. Here the CDR3 DNA reads TGTGCCAGCAGTGGCATGGGGAGAACTAATGAAAAACTGTTTTTT.

This clone was counted between two and nine times. The V call is TRBV19, the J call TRBJ1-1; D is unresolved. This CDR3 has 14 amino acids. The germline CDR1 and CDR2 sequences are LNHDA and SQIVND (reference sequence). Trimming pared 5 bases from V and 4 bases from J, leaving 14 bases between. The DNA of the CDR3 is TGTGCCAGTAGTGTGCCGGGGATTGGCACTGAAGCTTTCTTT. This gives the protein CASSVPGIGTEAFF.

The chain is built from TRBV25-1 and TRBJ2-3; perhaps TRBD1 as D (6 bases). Germline V gene sequence: CDR1 MGHDK, CDR2 SYGVNS. V was trimmed by 7 bases and J by 6 bases, leaving 8 bases between them. This CDR3 has 11 residues. CDR3 nucleotide sequence: TGTGCCAGCAAGAGGGGGGATACGCAGTATTTT. It translates to CASKRGDTQYF.

The V gene is TRBV7-2, the J gene TRBJ2-7, with D possibly matching TRBD2 (5 bases). Per the germline V gene, CDR1 is SGHTA and CDR2 is FQGNSA. The length of the CDR3 is 14 residues. V gave up 0 bases and J gave up 2 bases, with 8 bases separating them. DNA of the CDR3: TGTGCCAGCAGCTTAGCGGGAGCGACCTACGAGCAGTACTTC. Amino acids: CASSLAGATYEQYF.

J is TRBJ1-4 and V is TRBV4-2; no reliable D call. V lost 1 base and J lost 8, with 20 bases in between. CDR3 size: 17 residues. The germline CDR1 and CDR2 sequences are LGHNA and YNFKEQ. The CDR3 sequence is CASSQGGQIGFYEKLFF. DNA of the CDR3: TGTGCCAGCAGCCAAGGAGGTCAGATCGGGTTTTACGAAAAACTGTTTTTT.

This chain links TRBV10-1 with TRBJ2-3; D may be TRBD2 (6 bases). The CDR3 is 14 residues long. In germline, CDR1 is WNHNN, CDR2 SYGVQD (reference sequence). V dropped 2 bases and J dropped 4 bases, with 10 bases sitting between them. The CDR3 spells CASSEARLADTQYF. The CDR3 nucleotides read TGCGCCAGCAGTGAGGCAAGACTAGCAGATACGCAGTATTTT.

CDR3 sequence: CASSRTDSYEQYF. As DNA, the CDR3 is TGTGCCAGCAGCCGGACAGACTCCTACGAGCAGTACTTC. The rearrangement links TRBV13 to TRBJ2-7, with D tentatively TRBD1 (6 bases). CDR1 is PRHDT and CDR2 is FYEKMQ in the germline V gene (reference sequence). This CDR3 contains 13 residues. V lost 5 bases and J lost 0, with 8 bases in between.

This clone was counted only a few times. This rearrangement joins TRBV2 to TRBJ2-7; 13 bases agree with TRBD2. The CDR3 has 12 amino acids. The germline CDR1 and CDR2 sequences are SNHLY and FYNNEI. In nucleotides, the CDR3 is TGTGGGGGCGGGACTAGCGGGATCGAGCAGTACTTC. This codes for CGGGTSGIEQYF.

The J gene is TRBJ1-1, the V gene TRBV19; D remains unclear. The V and J ends lost 0 bases and 5 bases respectively, with 13 bases between them. CDR1 is LNHDA, CDR2 SQIVND, per germline (reference sequence). The CDR3 consists of 15 residues. CDR3 protein: CASSIDQVDLTEAFF. The CDR3 DNA reads TGTGCCAGTAGTATAGATCAGGTGGATCTGACTGAAGCTTTCTTT.